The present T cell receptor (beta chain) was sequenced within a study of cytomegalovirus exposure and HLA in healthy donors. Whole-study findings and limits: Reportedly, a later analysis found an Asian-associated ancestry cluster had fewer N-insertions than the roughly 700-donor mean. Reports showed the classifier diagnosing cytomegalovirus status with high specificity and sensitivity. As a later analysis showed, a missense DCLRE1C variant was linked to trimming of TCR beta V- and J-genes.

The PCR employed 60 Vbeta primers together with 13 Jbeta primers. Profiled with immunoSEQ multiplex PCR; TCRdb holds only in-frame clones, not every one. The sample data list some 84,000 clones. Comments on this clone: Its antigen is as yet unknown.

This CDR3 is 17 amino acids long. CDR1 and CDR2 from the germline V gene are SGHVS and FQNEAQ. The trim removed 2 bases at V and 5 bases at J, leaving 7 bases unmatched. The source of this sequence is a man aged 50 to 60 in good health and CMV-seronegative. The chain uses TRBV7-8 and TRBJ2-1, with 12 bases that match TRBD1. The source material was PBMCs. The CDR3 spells CASSLMGQGARDNEQFF. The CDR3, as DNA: TGTGCCAGCAGCTTAATGGGACAGGGGGCCCGAGACAATGAGCAGTTCTTC.